These 2 T cell receptor beta chains were all obtained from the same sample, sequenced in a study of shared clonotypes between healthy human individuals (dated by TCRdb to 2020 to 2022). Libraries were built with the immunoSEQ multiplex PCR assay. This is the immuneACCESS table as TCRdb keeps it, with only in-frame sequences that have V and J called. A part of the clones is gone; compared with another copy, unresolved V genes explain less than half, and the rest is unexplained. The sample table lists approximately 2,000,000 clones, around 92% of them with a count of one. Jointly, the top ten make up 0.37% of the sample. Source material: naive CD4+ T cells from PBMCs. The cell subset or site label, as the study defines it: CD45RA+ positively selected. Receptors originate from a man younger than 35 in good health. Some clones in this sample may be carry-over from other donors' samples.

This clone was counted a few times. The V call is TRBV18, the J call TRBJ1-2, with D uncertain. From germline, CDR1 is KGHSH and CDR2 LQKENI. This CDR3 comprises 12 residues. Trimming stripped 1 base from V and 8 bases from J, with 8 bases between. The CDR3 here is CASSPRGQGYTF. The CDR3 bases are TGTGCCAGCTCACCACGTGGGCAAGGCTACACCTTC.

Only one count was recorded for this clone. Other DNA sequences of this sample code for an identical CDR3. This chain connects TRBV14 to TRBJ1-2; possibly TRBD1 for D (5 bases). V was clipped by 1 base and J by 5 bases, with 8 bases between them. From germline, CDR1 is SGHDN and CDR2 FVKESK. The CDR3 covers 13 residues. CDR3 in amino acids: CASSQGQTYGYTF. The DNA of the CDR3 is TGTGCCAGCAGCCAAGGACAGACTTATGGCTACACCTTC.